The rows below give T cell receptor beta chains drawn from one sample of a study of T cell responses to AZD1222 COVID-19 vaccine. Sequenced by immunoSEQ multiplex PCR; TCRdb stores in-frame clones only, minus some. The repertoire has 150,000 to 200,000 clones, around 90% of them found once; the top ten carry 1.1% to 1.5%. The sequencing used peripheral blood, collected on day 0 of AZD1222 vaccination. These receptors all come from an adult in good health. CDR3s include the opening cysteine and the closing phenylalanine or tryptophan. D genes are given only for firm matches. The size entry is marked missing in some rows and otherwise reads once, few, many or a size class.

D gene: .; V gene: TRBV27; J gene: TRBJ2-2; clone size: .; CDR3 protein: CASTKYGRAPTGELFF; CDR3 DNA: TGTGCCAGCACGAAGTATGGCAGGGCCCCCACCGGGGAGCTGTTTTTT
D gene: .; V gene: TRBV28; J gene: TRBJ1-5; clone size: .; CDR3 protein: CASSSSVNQPQHF; CDR3 DNA: TGTGCCAGCAGCTCCAGCGTCAATCAGCCCCAGCATTTT
D gene: TRBD2; V gene: TRBV5-1; J gene: TRBJ2-3; clone size: .; CDR3 protein: CASSLGTSGRPSTDTQYF; CDR3 DNA: TGCGCCAGCAGCTTGGGGACTAGCGGGAGACCTAGCACAGATACGCAGTATTTT
D gene: TRBD1; V gene: TRBV6-5; J gene: TRBJ1-2; clone size: .; CDR3 protein: CASRQGVGIYGYTF; CDR3 DNA: TGTGCCAGCCGACAGGGGGTAGGGATTTATGGCTACACCTTC
D gene: TRBD1; V gene: TRBV28; J gene: TRBJ1-6; clone size: .; CDR3 protein: CASLDRYNSPLHF; CDR3 DNA: TGTGCCAGCCTGGACAGGTATAATTCACCCCTCCACTTT
D gene: .; V gene: TRBV9; J gene: TRBJ2-3; clone size: .; CDR3 protein: CASSVAERSTDTQYF; CDR3 DNA: TGTGCCAGCAGCGTAGCGGAGCGTAGTACAGATACGCAGTATTTT
D gene: .; V gene: TRBV30; J gene: TRBJ2-5; clone size: few; CDR3 protein: CAWSVRVRETQYF; CDR3 DNA: TGTGCCTGGAGTGTTCGGGTTAGGGAGACCCAGTACTTC
D gene: TRBD1; V gene: TRBV5-1; J gene: TRBJ1-2; clone size: .; CDR3 protein: CASSSTWTGNYGYTF; CDR3 DNA: TGCGCCAGCAGCTCAACTTGGACAGGGAACTATGGCTACACCTTC
D gene: .; V gene: TRBV6-4; J gene: TRBJ2-1; clone size: .; CDR3 protein: CASSPPANPAPLLVCNEQFF; CDR3 DNA: TGTGCCAGCAGCCCTCCAGCCAACCCCGCGCCCCTACTAGTCTGCAATGAGCAGTTCTTC
D gene: TRBD1; V gene: TRBV6-5; J gene: TRBJ2-7; clone size: .; CDR3 protein: CASSSDRGLSEQYF; CDR3 DNA: TGTGCCAGCAGTTCAGACAGGGGGCTGTCGGAGCAGTACTTC
D gene: .; V gene: TRBV4-1; J gene: TRBJ2-7; clone size: .; CDR3 protein: CASSPTRHRVGRSYEQYF; CDR3 DNA: TGCGCCAGCAGCCCCACTCGTCACAGGGTCGGCCGCTCCTACGAGCAGTACTTC
D gene: .; V gene: TRBV30; J gene: TRBJ1-2; clone size: .; CDR3 protein: CAWSPGQTNNYGYTF; CDR3 DNA: TGTGCCTGGAGTCCAGGACAGACAAATAACTATGGCTACACCTTC
D gene: .; V gene: TRBV6-5; J gene: TRBJ1-2; clone size: .; CDR3 protein: CASRLQGPGYGHTF; CDR3 DNA: TGTGCCAGCCGACTGCAGGGGCCGGGCTATGGCCACACCTTC
D gene: TRBD1; V gene: TRBV20-1; J gene: TRBJ1-2; clone size: .; CDR3 protein: CEAGTGKSYTF; CDR3 DNA: TGCGAAGCGGGGACAGGAAAGTCCTACACCTTC
D gene: .; V gene: TRBV2; J gene: TRBJ1-3; clone size: .; CDR3 protein: CASSVASGNTIYF; CDR3 DNA: TGTGCCAGCAGTGTGGCCTCCGGAAACACCATATATTTT
D gene: TRBD1; V gene: TRBV6-5; J gene: TRBJ1-5; clone size: .; CDR3 protein: CASSWTGRDQPQHF; CDR3 DNA: TGTGCCAGCAGTTGGACAGGGAGGGATCAGCCCCAGCATTTT
D gene: TRBD1; V gene: TRBV28; J gene: TRBJ1-1; clone size: .; CDR3 protein: CASSLGDRLYTEAFF; CDR3 DNA: TGTGCCAGCAGTTTAGGGGACAGACTCTACACTGAAGCTTTCTTT
D gene: .; V gene: TRBV10-3; J gene: TRBJ2-7; clone size: .; CDR3 protein: CAISEVGFDEQYF; CDR3 DNA: TGTGCCATCAGTGAGGTTGGGTTCGACGAGCAGTACTTC
D gene: .; V gene: TRBV12-3/TRBV12-4; J gene: TRBJ1-1; clone size: .; CDR3 protein: CASSLGPNTEAFF; CDR3 DNA: TGTGCCAGCAGTTTGGGGCCCAACACTGAAGCTTTCTTT